The 18 T cell receptor beta chains presented below share a single source sample, sequenced in a study of blood T cells in healthy people across ages. A J-beta primer mix and a sample-barcoded 5' primer were used in a second PCR of roughly 6 to 11 cycles. TCRdb independently ran MiXCR on the 5' RACE reads; one entry per CDR3 protein. The profile shows 650,000 to 800,000 distinct CDR3 sequences, more than 45% of them singletons. The sample taken for sequencing was blood. Source of these receptors: an elderly woman in good health.

J is TRBJ2-4 and V is TRBV9; D is undetermined. The CDR3 runs to 15 residues. Germline loops: CDR1 SGDLS, CDR2 YYNGEE. V was clipped by 0 bases and J by 4 bases, with 11 bases between them. The CDR3: CASSVGDGLKNIQYF. DNA for the CDR3: TGTGCCAGCAGCGTAGGAGACGGATTAAAAAACATTCAGTACTTC.

This clonotype was detected many times. The CDR3 loop reads CASSLSSGGAYNEQFF. For the CDR3, the DNA is TGTGCCAGCAGCTTAAGTAGCGGGGGTGCCTACAATGAGCAGTTCTTC. The chain couples TRBV7-3 to TRBJ2-1; 9 bases line up with TRBD2. CDR3 length equals 16 residues. Germline CDR1 reads SGHTA; CDR2 reads FQGTGA. With 1 base clipped from V and 2 bases from J, the junction kept 3 bases outside the gene matches.

This clonotype has a single count. The chain recombines TRBV5-1 with TRBJ2-7, with 11 positions matching TRBD2. This CDR3 spans 15 amino acids. V lost 1 base and J lost 1; bases outside the gene matches: 1. Germline values: CDR1 SGHRS, CDR2 YFSETQ. CDR3 loop: CASSLSSGRSYEQYF. CDR3 bases: TGCGCCAGCAGCTTGTCTAGCGGGAGGTCCTACGAGCAGTACTTC.

J is TRBJ2-6 and V is TRBV4-2; D is undetermined. V was shortened by 0 bases and J by 2 bases, with 8 bases between the two germline ends. CDR3 length: 16 amino acids. Per germline, CDR1 LGHNA and CDR2 YNFKEQ. This CDR3 reads CASSQDGFAGANVLTF. The CDR3 bases are TGTGCCAGCAGCCAAGATGGGTTCGCTGGGGCCAACGTCCTGACTTTC.

The chain combines TRBV20-1 with TRBJ2-1, with unresolved D. Gene TRBJ2-7 matches the end of the DNA better, so the J call may be wrong. Germline V gives CDR1 DFQATT, CDR2 SNEGSKA (reference sequence). CDR3 length: 14 residues. The CDR3 DNA reads TGCAGTGCCACCGGGTGGGGTCCCTACAATGAGCAGTACTTC. Protein: CSATGWGPYNEQYF.

This clonotype was observed at least ten times. The V and J genes are TRBV20-1 and TRBJ2-3; 9 bases match TRBD2. V trimming: 6 bases; J trimming: 4 bases; junction bases outside the gene matches: 5. CDR1 and CDR2 from the germline V gene are DFQATT and SNEGSKA (reference sequence). The CDR3 contains 13 residues. CDR3 coding DNA: TGCAGTGCAATTAGCGGGAGCGCAGATACGCAGTATTTT. It encodes CSAISGSADTQYF.

This chain joins TRBV16 and TRBJ2-1, with D possibly TRBD1 on 5 matching bases. V was pared by 3 bases and J by 4 bases, with 7 bases between. The CDR3 runs to 13 residues. The germline CDR1 and CDR2 sequences are KGHSY and FQNENV. In DNA, the CDR3 is TGTGCCAGCAGCCAGAGACAGTACAATGAGCAGTTCTTC. This gives the protein CASSQRQYNEQFF.

In its sample, this clonotype was seen many times. The V and J genes are TRBV12-3 or TRBV12-4 and TRBJ2-7, with no clear D. The CDR3 is made up of 12 amino acids. Trimming shortened V by 1 base and J by 10 bases, and 11 bases separated the two germline ends. The CDR3 DNA reads TGTGCCAGCAGTTTAGAATCGTTGGGTCAGTACTTC. Translating it yields CASSLESLGQYF.

This chain links TRBV6-5 with TRBJ1-1; D not resolved. V lost 7 bases and J 1 base, leaving 7 bases between the germline ends. Germline V gene sequence: CDR1 MNHEY, CDR2 SVGAGI. The CDR3 contains 12 residues. The CDR3 loop is CASIKGNTEAFF. DNA for the CDR3: TGTGCCAGCATTAAGGGGAACACTGAAGCTTTCTTT.

The chain carries TRBV29-1 and TRBJ2-1; 7 bases are shared with TRBD1. Trimming cost V 7 bases and J 5 bases; bases outside gene matches: 11. This CDR3 is built from 14 residues. Germline CDR1 is SQVTM and CDR2 is ANQGSEA. The CDR3 sequence is CSGCLGTANNEQFF. The CDR3, as DNA: TGCAGCGGGTGCCTCGGGACAGCAAACAATGAGCAGTTCTTC.

This clonotype was seen ten or more times. The J gene is TRBJ2-5, the V gene TRBV4-2; TRBD2 is a possible D gene (5 bases). From germline, CDR1 is LGHNA and CDR2 YNFKEQ. Trimming shortened V by 0 bases and J by 1 base, and 12 bases separated the two germline ends. CDR3 length equals 16 residues. CDR3 nucleotide sequence: TGTGCCAGCAGCCAAGACCCACTAGGGATCCAAGAGACCCAGTACTTC. This codes for CASSQDPLGIQETQYF.

This chain connects TRBV3-1 to TRBJ2-7; a weak D match, TRBD1 (6 bases). Trimming removed 0 bases from V and 2 bases from J, with 14 bases in between. CDR1 is LGHDT and CDR2 is YNNKEL in the germline V gene (reference sequence). CDR3 length equals 16 residues. CDR3 sequence: CASSQDPGQNPYEQYF. The CDR3, as DNA: TGTGCCAGCAGCCAAGATCCCGGACAGAATCCCTACGAGCAGTACTTC.

This clonotype is a singleton in its sample. The chain is built from TRBV4-1 and TRBJ2-5; TRBD2 agrees at 10 bases. The CDR3 has 15 residues. Germline V gives CDR1 MGHRA, CDR2 YSYEKL. Trimming cost V 4 bases and J 4 bases; bases outside gene matches: 6. The CDR3 nucleotides read TGCGCCAGCAGCCTGACTAGCGGGTGGCGAGAGACCCAGTACTTC. Encoded protein: CASSLTSGWRETQYF.

This chain links TRBV12-3 or TRBV12-4 with TRBJ2-3, with D perhaps matching TRBD1 (5 bases). The CDR3 has 15 residues. With 3 bases removed from V and 8 bases from J, the gap between germline ends came to 18 bases. The CDR3 sequence is CASSFGAPGSVTQYF. CDR3 nucleotides: TGTGCCAGCAGTTTTGGGGCCCCGGGTTCGGTTACGCAGTATTTT.

This clonotype was recorded many times. The chain employs TRBV2 and TRBJ2-1; 7 bases are shared with TRBD1. Per the germline V gene, CDR1 is SNHLY and CDR2 is FYNNEI. The CDR3 loop spans 13 amino acids. Trimming removed 10 bases from V and 8 bases from J; junction bases left unmatched: 11. The CDR3, as DNA: TGTGCCAACCGACAGGGAGCTGGGTATGAGCAGTTCTTC. Translated, it gives CANRQGAGYEQFF.

The rearrangement joins TRBV6-2 or TRBV6-3 to TRBJ2-3; the D call may be TRBD1 or TRBD2 (5 bases each). V lost 0 bases to trimming and J lost 1 base, with 5 bases between them. Germline loops: CDR1 MNHEY, CDR2 SVGEGT. The CDR3 runs to 14 residues. For the CDR3, the DNA is TGTGCCAGCAGTTACTCGGGACGCACAGATACGCAGTATTTT. It is translated as CASSYSGRTDTQYF.

This clonotype has just a few counts. The chain carries TRBV7-6 and TRBJ2-7; no clear D gene. Germline V gene sequence: CDR1 SGHVS, CDR2 FNYEAQ. Trimming took 2 bases from V and 6 from J, leaving 14 bases between them. CDR3 length equals 14 residues. CDR3 DNA: TGTGCCAGCAGCTTATTCCCACTAACGAGCGAGCAGTACTTC. Amino acids: CASSLFPLTSEQYF.

This clonotype has a count of ten or more. Mismatch with germline at one junction end may stem from a read error. The gene calls are TRBV5-1 and TRBJ1-1, with D unresolved. CDR3 length: 14 amino acids. Germline V CDR1 and CDR2: SGHRS, YFSETQ. This chain's CDR3 is CASSLGQVNTEAFF. DNA of the CDR3: TGTGCCAGCAGCTTAGGGCAAGTGAACACTGAAGCTTTCTTT.